This T cell receptor (beta chain) was retrieved from a study of molecular identifiers for immune sequencing clone quantification. TCRdb processed the PCR reads anew with MiXCR; each CDR3 protein has one entry. Of 400,000 to 600,000 distinct CDR3 sequences listed, 20% to 25% are singletons. This clonotype was seen repeatedly, ten times or more. The V segment lost 4 bases and the J segment 0 bases; nucleotides outside the gene matches: 11. The length of the CDR3 is 17 residues. Germline V gene lookup returns CDR1 SGHRS and CDR2 YFSETQ. The sequencing input was naive CD8+ T cells from blood, with Jurkat cell RNA spiked in. Subset: FACS-sorted CD8+CD4-CCR7+CD45RA+ naive T cells. The chain joins TRBV5-1 to TRBJ2-3; 7 bases fit TRBD1. The receptor was derived from a human donor in good health. Some libraries in this study had Jurkat cell RNA spiked in. The CDR3 protein is CASSDGTVLVSTDTQYF. DNA of the CDR3: TGCGCCAGCAGCGACGGGACAGTGCTTGTTAGCACAGATACGCAGTATTTT.